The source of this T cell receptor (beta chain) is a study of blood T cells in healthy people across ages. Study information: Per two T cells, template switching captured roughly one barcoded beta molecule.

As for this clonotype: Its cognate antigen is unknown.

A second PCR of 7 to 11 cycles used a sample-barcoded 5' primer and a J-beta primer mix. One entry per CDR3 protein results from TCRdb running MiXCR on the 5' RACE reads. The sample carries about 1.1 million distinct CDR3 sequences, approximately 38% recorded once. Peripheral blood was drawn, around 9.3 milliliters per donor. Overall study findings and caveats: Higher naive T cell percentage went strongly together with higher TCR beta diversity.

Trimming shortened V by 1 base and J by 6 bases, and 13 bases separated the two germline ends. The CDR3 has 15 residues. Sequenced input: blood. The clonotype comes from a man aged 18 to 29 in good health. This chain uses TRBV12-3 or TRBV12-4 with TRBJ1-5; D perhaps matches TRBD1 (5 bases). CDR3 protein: CASSLGSGRGQPQHF. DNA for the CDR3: TGTGCCAGCAGTTTAGGTTCGGGGCGAGGTCAGCCCCAGCATTTT.